Listed below are T cell receptor beta chains from one sample, sequenced in a study of PD-1 blockade in classical Hodgkin lymphoma. Data came from immunoSEQ multiplex PCR; TCRdb stores just in-frame clones and leaves some out. This table holds 9,500 to 12,000 clones, about 80% found once. The sequenced sample was peripheral blood mononuclear cells (PBMCs), obtained before the second cycle of nivolumab. Source of these receptors: a human donor with classical Hodgkin lymphoma. Each CDR3 is given with its conserved first and last residue. Clone size is not always given. Where it is, it says once, few, many or a class for expanded clones.

v_call: TRBV5-1; j_call: TRBJ2-1; cdr3_length: 18; clone_size: .; cdr3_aa: CASSLALTSGRSNNEQFF
v_call: TRBV5-1; j_call: TRBJ2-5; cdr3_length: 13; clone_size: .; cdr3_aa: CATSPAQQETQYF
v_call: TRBV19; j_call: TRBJ2-5; cdr3_length: 17; clone_size: .; cdr3_aa: CASSIGNTGSGQETQYF
v_call: TRBV4-1; j_call: TRBJ2-7; cdr3_length: 14; clone_size: once; cdr3_aa: CASSQKDRAGEQYF
v_call: TRBV7-9; j_call: TRBJ2-7; cdr3_length: 13; clone_size: .; cdr3_aa: CASSFTGGYEQYF
v_call: TRBV9; j_call: TRBJ1-1; cdr3_length: 15; clone_size: .; cdr3_aa: CASSVKGASDTEAFF
v_call: TRBV19; j_call: TRBJ2-7; cdr3_length: 14; clone_size: once; cdr3_aa: CASSMSGGSYEQYF
v_call: TRBV28; j_call: TRBJ1-5; cdr3_length: 12; clone_size: .; cdr3_aa: CASSPQVKPQHF
v_call: TRBV19; j_call: TRBJ1-5; cdr3_length: 14; clone_size: .; cdr3_aa: CASSPGSSGQPQHF
v_call: TRBV7-9; j_call: TRBJ2-2; cdr3_length: 17; clone_size: .; cdr3_aa: CASTLRMAGTNTGELFF
v_call: TRBV19; j_call: TRBJ2-1; cdr3_length: 13; clone_size: .; cdr3_aa: CASTPTGWNEQFF
v_call: TRBV19; j_call: .; cdr3_length: 20; clone_size: .; cdr3_aa: CASRNRALRGRDGTSYEQYF
v_call: TRBV6-1; j_call: TRBJ2-7; cdr3_length: 14; clone_size: .; cdr3_aa: CASSEGTSSYEQYF
v_call: TRBV5-6; j_call: TRBJ1-1; cdr3_length: 15; clone_size: .; cdr3_aa: CASSAPGTIWGEAFF
v_call: TRBV5-4; j_call: TRBJ1-1; cdr3_length: 13; clone_size: .; cdr3_aa: CASSLEMNTEAFF
v_call: TRBV4-1; j_call: TRBJ1-1; cdr3_length: 16; clone_size: .; cdr3_aa: CASSQGLDRGNTEAFF
v_call: TRBV2; j_call: TRBJ2-1; cdr3_length: 12; clone_size: .; cdr3_aa: CASRGEGTGQFF
v_call: TRBV6-1; j_call: TRBJ2-3; cdr3_length: 16; clone_size: .; cdr3_aa: CASSVSSGASTDTQYF
v_call: TRBV6-1; j_call: TRBJ1-1; cdr3_length: 14; clone_size: .; cdr3_aa: CASRRNQGETEAFF
v_call: TRBV2; j_call: TRBJ1-1; cdr3_length: 14; clone_size: .; cdr3_aa: CASRAGRANTEAFF
v_call: TRBV27; j_call: TRBJ2-1; cdr3_length: 15; clone_size: .; cdr3_aa: CASSLAGDNNVEQFF
v_call: TRBV11-3; j_call: TRBJ2-2; cdr3_length: 18; clone_size: .; cdr3_aa: CASSFSRIGQVNTGELFF
v_call: TRBV9; j_call: TRBJ1-1; cdr3_length: 15; clone_size: few; cdr3_aa: CASSVGQAVNTEAFF
v_call: TRBV9; j_call: TRBJ1-3; cdr3_length: 15; clone_size: .; cdr3_aa: CANRNWTGSGNTIYF
v_call: TRBV4-2; j_call: TRBJ2-3; cdr3_length: 20; clone_size: .; cdr3_aa: CASSQDWDSGGATYTDTQYF
v_call: TRBV10-3; j_call: TRBJ1-2; cdr3_length: 11; clone_size: .; cdr3_aa: CAIPRFYGYTF
v_call: TRBV29-1; j_call: TRBJ2-7; cdr3_length: 13; clone_size: .; cdr3_aa: CSALGGASYEQYF
v_call: TRBV5-4; j_call: TRBJ1-2; cdr3_length: 17; clone_size: .; cdr3_aa: CASSLAGGGGSGYGYTF
v_call: TRBV14; j_call: TRBJ2-3; cdr3_length: 14; clone_size: .; cdr3_aa: CASSTLGAFSTQYF
v_call: TRBV6-1; j_call: TRBJ2-5; cdr3_length: 12; clone_size: .; cdr3_aa: CASRGTGETQYF
v_call: TRBV28; j_call: TRBJ2-7; cdr3_length: 14; clone_size: once; cdr3_aa: CASSFPGGVNEQYF
v_call: TRBV7-2; j_call: TRBJ2-7; cdr3_length: 12; clone_size: .; cdr3_aa: CASSRPAGEQYF
v_call: TRBV5-4; j_call: TRBJ2-7; cdr3_length: 15; clone_size: once; cdr3_aa: CASSSGWTGAYEQYF
v_call: TRBV2; j_call: TRBJ2-7; cdr3_length: 15; clone_size: .; cdr3_aa: CASNSPRTGSYEQYF
v_call: TRBV6-5; j_call: TRBJ1-2; cdr3_length: 13; clone_size: few; cdr3_aa: CASSFSIIGYYTF
v_call: TRBV27; j_call: TRBJ1-5; cdr3_length: 15; clone_size: .; cdr3_aa: CASSSAGTPNQPQHF
v_call: TRBV4-1; j_call: TRBJ2-3; cdr3_length: 13; clone_size: .; cdr3_aa: CASSQGWKDTQYF
v_call: TRBV6-5; j_call: TRBJ1-5; cdr3_length: 15; clone_size: .; cdr3_aa: CASSYFPGVNQPQHF
v_call: TRBV9; j_call: TRBJ2-3; cdr3_length: 14; clone_size: .; cdr3_aa: CASSVTRGTDTQYF
v_call: TRBV6-4; j_call: TRBJ2-7; cdr3_length: 15; clone_size: .; cdr3_aa: CASSDPPKGTCEQYF
v_call: TRBV5-5; j_call: TRBJ1-2; cdr3_length: 14; clone_size: once; cdr3_aa: CASSLWEESYGYTF
v_call: TRBV5-4; j_call: TRBJ2-5; cdr3_length: 14; clone_size: .; cdr3_aa: CASSLYGTEETQYF
v_call: TRBV5-4; j_call: TRBJ2-7; cdr3_length: 13; clone_size: .; cdr3_aa: CASSAARLNEQYF
v_call: TRBV4-1; j_call: TRBJ2-3; cdr3_length: 17; clone_size: .; cdr3_aa: CASSQEGGRTSTDTQYF
v_call: TRBV4-2; j_call: TRBJ1-5; cdr3_length: 15; clone_size: .; cdr3_aa: CASSQDRQGRQPQHF
v_call: TRBV6-4; j_call: TRBJ2-2; cdr3_length: 17; clone_size: once; cdr3_aa: CASSGELRGGRTGELFF
v_call: TRBV19; j_call: TRBJ2-3; cdr3_length: 16; clone_size: .; cdr3_aa: CASSIGTGEGTDTQYF
v_call: TRBV25-1; j_call: TRBJ2-7; cdr3_length: 15; clone_size: .; cdr3_aa: CASSDPGGAQHEQYF
v_call: TRBV30; j_call: TRBJ2-5; cdr3_length: 11; clone_size: .; cdr3_aa: CAWTGGRTQYF
v_call: TRBV5-4; j_call: TRBJ2-5; cdr3_length: 14; clone_size: .; cdr3_aa: CASSPPTGKETQYF
v_call: TRBV5-1; j_call: TRBJ2-7; cdr3_length: 12; clone_size: .; cdr3_aa: CASSASSVEQYF
v_call: TRBV5-4; j_call: TRBJ1-2; cdr3_length: 15; clone_size: .; cdr3_aa: CASSLGRDRSYGYTF
v_call: TRBV18; j_call: TRBJ2-7; cdr3_length: 11; clone_size: few; cdr3_aa: CASSPGYEQYF
v_call: TRBV5-4; j_call: TRBJ2-7; cdr3_length: 15; clone_size: .; cdr3_aa: CASSLTSGGAHEQYF
v_call: TRBV25-1; j_call: TRBJ2-2; cdr3_length: 14; clone_size: .; cdr3_aa: CASSAYPESGELFF
v_call: TRBV4-1; j_call: TRBJ1-5; cdr3_length: 16; clone_size: .; cdr3_aa: CASSHRPGVGNQPQHF
v_call: TRBV6-5; j_call: TRBJ1-5; cdr3_length: 13; clone_size: .; cdr3_aa: CASRRQRDQPQHF
v_call: TRBV5-1; j_call: TRBJ2-4; cdr3_length: 11; clone_size: .; cdr3_aa: CASSFMDIQYF
v_call: TRBV2; j_call: TRBJ2-5; cdr3_length: 15; clone_size: .; cdr3_aa: CASQGGSLGQETQYF
v_call: TRBV18; j_call: TRBJ2-5; cdr3_length: 12; clone_size: .; cdr3_aa: CASSPNIETQYF